These 3 T cell receptor beta chains originate from one sample sequenced in a study of glioma-infiltrating T cells. Using RNA template, CDR3s of TCR alpha and beta were amplified with iRepertoire arm-PCR. Via MiXCR, TCRdb re-called the multiplex PCR reads, giving one row per CDR3 protein. The sample contains around 180,000 distinct CDR3 sequences, about 46% of which appear only once. The sample taken for sequencing was glioma tissue, nonneoplastic brain tissue, or PBMCs (not recorded which). The receptor set was obtained from a human donor with low-grade glioma or glioblastoma, undergoing nonglioma brain surgery, or in good health (not recorded which).

V usage is TRBV7-2 and J usage is TRBJ2-5; TRBD2 aligns across 8 bases. Germline CDR1 and CDR2: SGHTA and FQGNSA. The CDR3 covers 15 residues. With 1 base clipped from V and 5 bases from J, the junction kept 6 bases outside the gene matches. This CDR3 is CASSLDPAGDETQYF. The CDR3, as DNA: TGTGCCAGCAGCTTAGATCCAGCGGGAGACGAGACCCAGTACTTC.

This clonotype appeared many times. The chain combines TRBV27 with TRBJ2-7; D is unresolved. Trimming shortened V by 6 bases and J by 7 bases, and 13 bases separated the two germline ends. The CDR3 consists of 12 residues. Per germline, CDR1 MNHEY and CDR2 SMNVEV (reference sequence). In DNA form, the CDR3 reads TGTGCCAGCAGCCATCCCCCATGGGAGCAGTACTTC. This sequence encodes CASSHPPWEQYF.

This chain joins TRBV7-9 and TRBJ2-1; maybe TRBD2 (5 bases). The CDR3 has 14 residues. Germline CDR1 SEHNR, CDR2 FQNEAQ (reference sequence). V lost 1 base and J 9 bases, leaving 13 bases between the germline ends. The CDR3 is CASSLGNLGSEQFF. CDR3 in DNA: TGTGCCAGCAGCTTAGGAAACCTAGGGAGTGAGCAGTTCTTC.